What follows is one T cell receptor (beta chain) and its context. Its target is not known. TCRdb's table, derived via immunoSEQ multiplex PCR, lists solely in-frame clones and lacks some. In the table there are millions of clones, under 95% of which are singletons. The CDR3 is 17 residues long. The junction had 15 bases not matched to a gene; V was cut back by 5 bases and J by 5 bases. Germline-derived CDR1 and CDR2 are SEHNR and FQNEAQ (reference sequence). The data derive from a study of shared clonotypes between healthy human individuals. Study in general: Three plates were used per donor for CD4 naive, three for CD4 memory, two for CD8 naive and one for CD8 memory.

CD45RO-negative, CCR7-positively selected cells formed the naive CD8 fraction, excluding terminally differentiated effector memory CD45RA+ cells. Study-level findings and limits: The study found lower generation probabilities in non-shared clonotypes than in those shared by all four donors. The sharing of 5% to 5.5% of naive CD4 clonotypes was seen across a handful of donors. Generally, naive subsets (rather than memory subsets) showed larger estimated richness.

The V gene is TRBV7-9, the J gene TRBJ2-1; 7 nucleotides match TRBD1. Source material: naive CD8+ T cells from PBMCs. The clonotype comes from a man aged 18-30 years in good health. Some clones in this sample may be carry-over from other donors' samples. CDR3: CASSPFFGDRVNNEQFF. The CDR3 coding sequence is TGTGCCAGCAGCCCATTTTTCGGAGACAGGGTAAACAATGAGCAGTTCTTC.